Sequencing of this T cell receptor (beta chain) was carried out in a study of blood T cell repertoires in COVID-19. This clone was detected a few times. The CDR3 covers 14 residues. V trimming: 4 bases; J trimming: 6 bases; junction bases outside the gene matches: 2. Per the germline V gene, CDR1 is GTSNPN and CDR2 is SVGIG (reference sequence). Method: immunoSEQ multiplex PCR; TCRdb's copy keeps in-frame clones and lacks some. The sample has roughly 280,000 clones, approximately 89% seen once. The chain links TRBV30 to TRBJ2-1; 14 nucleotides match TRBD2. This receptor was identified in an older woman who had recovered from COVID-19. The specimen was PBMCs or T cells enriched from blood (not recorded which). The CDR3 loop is CAWTGLAGGNEQFF. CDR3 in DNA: TGTGCCTGGACTGGACTAGCGGGGGGCAATGAGCAGTTCTTC.